This TCR beta chain was identified during a study of regulatory T cells in long-lasting Graves disease. Whole-study context: More than 5 years of antithyroid drugs with positive TSH receptor antibodies defined persistent Graves' disease.

Germline trimming cut 5 bases from V and 0 bases from J; bases unmatched to any gene: 6. There are 15 residues in the CDR3. CDR1 is SGHVS and CDR2 is FQNEAQ in the germline V gene. This clonotype has ten or more counts. Time point: persistent/refractory GD, antithyroid drugs over 5 years with positive TRAb. RNA from PBMCs was the source of the TCR library. From each patient, around 9 milliliters of peripheral blood was drawn and collected into an EDTA anticoagulant tube. Investigators prepared the TCR beta libraries by applying iRepertoire HTBI primers and Arm-PCR of CDR3 regions. TCRdb redid the calling of the multiplex PCR reads with MiXCR, one entry per CDR3 protein. The sample carries roughly 450,000 distinct CDR3 sequences, about 22% recorded once.

The sequenced sample was peripheral blood mononuclear cells (PBMCs), obtained when the disease was refractory, from a patient treated with antithyroid drugs. This TCR derives from a female donor with Graves disease. This sequence joins TRBV7-8 and TRBJ2-7; 8 nucleotides align to TRBD1. CDR3 in amino acids: CASSQAGGDSYEQYF. CDR3 nucleotides: TGTGCCAGCAGCCAAGCAGGGGGCGACTCCTACGAGCAGTACTTC. The full variable domain, with the rest looked up from reference TRBV7-8 and TRBJ2-7, is GAGVSQSPRYKVAKRGQDVALRCDPISGHVSLFWYQQALGQGPEFLTYFQNEAQLDKSGLPSDRFFAERPEGSVSTLKIQRTQQEDSAVYLCASSQAGGDSYEQYFGPGTRLTVT.